Listed below are T cell receptor beta chains from one sample, sequenced in a study of blood T cells in healthy people across ages. A single record per CDR3 protein comes from TCRdb applying MiXCR to the 5' RACE reads. The repertoire includes almost 800,000 distinct CDR3 sequences, 58% of them detected once, and about 20% sits in the top ten. The sequencing input was blood. These receptor sequences come from a man aged 25 to 45 in good health. Both conserved end residues are part of each CDR3. A D gene is named only where the DNA matches it firmly. Not all rows give a size; the values are once, few, many and, for expanded clones, a class.

size: .; length: 15; D: .; J: TRBJ1-4; V: TRBV7-2; CDR3: CASSFSGSKGEKLFF; DNA: TGTGCCAGCAGCTTTAGCGGGTCTAAAGGGGAAAAACTGTTTTTT
size: .; length: 15; D: .; J: TRBJ2-7; V: TRBV12-3/TRBV12-4; CDR3: CASSPAQQGVYEQYF; DNA: TGTGCCAGCAGTCCAGCCCAACAGGGAGTCTACGAGCAGTACTTC
size: few; length: 14; D: .; J: TRBJ2-1; V: TRBV25-1; CDR3: CASSEVGAYNEQFF; DNA: TGTGCCAGCAGTGAAGTCGGCGCTTACAATGAGCAGTTCTTC
size: few; length: 16; D: TRBD1; J: TRBJ2-3; V: TRBV29-1; CDR3: CSVGPPGGSLSDTQYF; DNA: TGCAGCGTTGGACCCCCAGGGGGCTCACTCTCAGATACGCAGTATTTT
size: .; length: 12; D: .; J: TRBJ1-2; V: TRBV20-1; CDR3: CVGGVGSYGYTF; DNA: TGCGTGGGTGGGGTGGGGAGCTATGGCTACACCTTC
size: .; length: 15; D: TRBD1; J: TRBJ2-1; V: TRBV29-1; CDR3: CSGWIAGQGADEQFF; DNA: TGCAGCGGATGGATTGCGGGACAGGGGGCGGATGAGCAGTTCTTC
size: .; length: 14; D: .; J: TRBJ2-4; V: TRBV28; CDR3: CASSSPGHTNGQYF; DNA: TGTGCCAGCAGTTCTCCGGGACACACAAACGGGCAGTACTTC
size: few; length: 15; D: .; J: TRBJ2-3; V: TRBV10-3; CDR3: CAISAGPGLSDTQYF; DNA: TGTGCCATCAGCGCCGGGCCCGGCCTGTCAGATACGCAGTATTTT
size: .; length: 15; D: .; J: TRBJ2-3; V: TRBV4-2; CDR3: CASSQEARSTDTQYF; DNA: TGTGCCAGCAGCCAAGAAGCCAGGAGCACAGATACGCAGTATTTT
size: few; length: 16; D: TRBD2; J: TRBJ2-1; V: TRBV27; CDR3: CASRGALALSYNEQFF; DNA: TGTGCCAGCAGGGGAGCACTAGCGCTCTCCTACAATGAGCAGTTCTTC
size: .; length: 16; D: TRBD1; J: TRBJ2-5; V: TRBV4-1; CDR3: CASSPTSTGSQETQYF; DNA: TGCGCCAGCAGCCCCACATCGACAGGGTCCCAAGAGACCCAGTACTTC
size: .; length: 14; D: TRBD1; J: TRBJ2-5; V: TRBV5-6; CDR3: CASSTDRGQETQYF; DNA: TGTGCCAGCAGCACCGACAGGGGTCAAGAGACCCAGTACTTC
size: .; length: 13; D: .; J: TRBJ2-3; V: TRBV6-2/TRBV6-3; CDR3: CASRLASADTQYF; DNA: TGTGCCAGCAGGCTGGCTAGCGCAGATACGCAGTATTTT
size: once; length: 14; D: TRBD1; J: TRBJ2-1; V: TRBV20-1; CDR3: CSAREGVRRDRTFF; DNA: TGCAGTGCTAGAGAGGGAGTACGGAGGGACAGGACGTTCTTC
size: .; length: 15; D: TRBD1; J: TRBJ2-5; V: TRBV2; CDR3: CASSLRAGGAETQYF; DNA: TGTGCCAGCAGTCTTAGGGCAGGGGGCGCAGAGACCCAGTACTTC
size: .; length: 15; D: TRBD2; J: TRBJ2-3; V: TRBV4-3; CDR3: CASSQVAGRTDTQYF; DNA: TGCGCCAGCAGCCAGGTAGCGGGAAGAACAGATACGCAGTATTTT
size: .; length: 17; D: .; J: TRBJ2-6; V: TRBV5-4; CDR3: CASSLDGPGSGANVLTF; DNA: TGTGCCAGCAGCTTGGACGGTCCTGGGAGTGGGGCCAACGTCCTGACTTTC
size: .; length: 16; D: .; J: TRBJ1-4; V: TRBV15; CDR3: CATSRDREGLEEKLFF; DNA: TGTGCCACCAGCAGAGATCGGGAGGGATTGGAGGAAAAACTGTTTTTT
size: .; length: 15; D: .; J: TRBJ2-5; V: TRBV4-3; CDR3: CASSEQGYGQETQYF; DNA: TGCGCCAGCAGCGAACAAGGGTATGGCCAAGAGACCCAGTACTTC
size: .; length: 18; D: .; J: TRBJ2-1; V: TRBV3-1; CDR3: CASSQGPGGGLSYNEQFF; DNA: TGTGCCAGCAGCCAAGGCCCAGGCGGGGGCCTCTCCTACAATGAGCAGTTCTTC
size: few; length: 16; D: .; J: TRBJ2-7; V: TRBV6-2/TRBV6-3; CDR3: CASSNPPIADPYEQYF; DNA: TGTGCCAGCAGTAACCCCCCAATAGCGGACCCCTACGAGCAGTACTTC
size: .; length: 15; D: TRBD2; J: TRBJ2-7; V: TRBV27; CDR3: CASSFGMTSIDEQYF; DNA: TGTGCCAGCAGTTTCGGTATGACTAGCATTGACGAGCAGTACTTC
size: .; length: 15; D: .; J: TRBJ2-5; V: TRBV20-1; CDR3: CSASGAGYTQETQYF; DNA: TGCAGTGCTTCAGGCGCGGGGTACACCCAAGAGACCCAGTACTTC
size: .; length: 15; D: TRBD1; J: TRBJ2-7; V: TRBV4-3; CDR3: CASSQGTGVGYEQYF; DNA: TGCGCCAGCAGCCAAGGGACAGGGGTTGGATACGAGCAGTACTTC
size: .; length: 13; D: .; J: TRBJ2-3; V: TRBV6-5; CDR3: CASSYLEGVTQYF; DNA: TGTGCCAGCAGTTACCTAGAGGGGGTGACGCAGTATTTT
size: .; length: 15; D: .; J: TRBJ1-2; V: TRBV29-1; CDR3: CSVEDPEGLVYGYTF; DNA: TGCAGCGTTGAAGATCCGGAGGGCCTTGTTTATGGCTACACCTTC
size: .; length: 15; D: TRBD2; J: TRBJ2-7; V: TRBV4-1; CDR3: CASSLSGGNQEAQYF; DNA: TGCGCCAGCAGCCTTAGCGGGGGTAACCAAGAGGCCCAGTACTTC
size: .; length: 14; D: .; J: TRBJ2-3; V: TRBV7-2; CDR3: CASSSRRRTDTQYF; DNA: TGTGCCAGCAGCTCACGTCGGCGCACAGATACGCAGTATTTT
size: .; length: 13; D: .; J: TRBJ1-2; V: TRBV30; CDR3: CAWAVTHNYGYTF; DNA: TGTGCCTGGGCCGTCACCCATAACTATGGCTACACCTTC
size: .; length: 15; D: TRBD2; J: TRBJ2-1; V: TRBV6-5; CDR3: CASGPRLAGHNEQFF; DNA: TGTGCCAGCGGCCCTCGACTAGCGGGCCACAATGAGCAGTTCTTC
size: many; length: 13; D: .; J: TRBJ1-1; V: TRBV6-5; CDR3: CASSPGENTEAFF; DNA: TGTGCCAGCAGCCCCGGGGAGAACACTGAAGCTTTCTTT
size: .; length: 11; D: .; J: TRBJ2-3; V: TRBV20-1; CDR3: CSVRPDHTQYF; DNA: TGCAGTGTACGCCCGGACCATACGCAGTATTTT
size: .; length: 15; D: .; J: TRBJ1-1; V: TRBV7-9; CDR3: CARRAPDGLNTEAFF; DNA: TGTGCCAGGAGAGCCCCCGACGGATTGAACACTGAAGCTTTCTTT